Listed here is a single TCR beta chain. Its antigen is unidentified. The data were taken from a study of cytomegalovirus exposure and HLA in healthy donors. Study-wide findings and caveats: Using the classifier, cytomegalovirus status was reportedly diagnosed with high specificity and sensitivity.

Primers for the PCR totalled 60 Vbeta and 13 Jbeta. TCRdb keeps only in-frame clones here, not all; method: immunoSEQ multiplex PCR. The table includes some 110,000 clones, around three quarters detected once. This CDR3 region has 16 residues. The germline V gene encodes CDR1 SGDLS and CDR2 YYNGEE. V lost 3 bases, J lost 5 bases, and 13 bases stayed unmatched. Sequenced input: PBMCs. The genes are TRBV9 and TRBJ1-1; TRBD1 aligns across 7 bases. The receptor's source is a woman aged 18-30 years in good health and CMV-seropositive. CDR3 amino acids: CASSARQGGRRTEAFF. In DNA, the CDR3 is TGTGCCAGCAGCGCCCGACAGGGAGGAAGGCGAACTGAAGCTTTCTTT.